This T cell receptor (beta chain) derives from a study of cytomegalovirus exposure and HLA in healthy donors. As for the study in general: T cells numbering about 179 million yielded 90 million to 140 million unique TCR beta sequences in an earlier analysis.

Use of 60 Vbeta and 13 Jbeta primers characterized the PCR. Assay: immunoSEQ multiplex PCR; the TCRdb copy retains only in-frame clones and omits some. The sample shows under 150,000 clones, approximately 83% of them seen only once. Only one count was recorded for this clone. What it recognizes is unknown. Study-wide points: Further analysis was carried out later, and it showed several of the most significant clusters appearing linked to common viral pathogens.

V lost 1 base to trimming and J lost 10 bases, with 7 bases between them. The CDR3 is made up of 11 amino acids. The germline CDR1 and CDR2 sequences are GTSNPN and SVGIG (reference sequence). This sequence originates from a male donor in good health and CMV-seronegative. The rearrangement links TRBV30 to TRBJ1-4, with no clear D. Sequencing was carried out using PBMCs. The CDR3, as DNA: TGTGCCTGGAGTGACCACGGAAAACTGTTTTTT. It is translated as CAWSDHGKLFF.